The rows below give T cell receptor beta chains drawn from one sample of a study of cytomegalovirus exposure and HLA in healthy donors. Using immunoSEQ multiplex PCR, the repertoire was profiled, and TCRdb retains in-frame clones only, with some absent. The repertoire holds some 99,000 clones, with 60% to 80% as singletons. The specimen sequenced was PBMCs. All receptors derive from a female donor in good health and CMV-seronegative. CDR3s include the opening cysteine and the closing phenylalanine or tryptophan. A D gene is named only where the DNA matches it firmly.

V gene: TRBV5-1; D gene: TRBD1; J gene: TRBJ1-1; CDR3 DNA: TGCGCCAGCAGCCAAGGGGGCTTCACTGAAGCTTTCTTT; CDR3 protein: CASSQGGFTEAFF
V gene: TRBV7-4; D gene: TRBD1; J gene: TRBJ2-1; CDR3 DNA: TGTGCCAGCAGCTTAGCGCATGAGGGGGCAAAATACAATGAGCAGTTCTTC; CDR3 protein: CASSLAHEGAKYNEQFF
V gene: TRBV7-2; D gene: TRBD2; J gene: TRBJ2-7; CDR3 DNA: TGTGCCAGCAGCCGAGCCGGGACTAGCGACTACGAGCAGTACTTC; CDR3 protein: CASSRAGTSDYEQYF
V gene: TRBV29-1; D gene: NA; J gene: TRBJ1-1; CDR3 DNA: TGCAGCGTTCGGGACTCCTACACTGAAGCTTTCTTT; CDR3 protein: CSVRDSYTEAFF
V gene: TRBV6-6; D gene: TRBD1; J gene: TRBJ2-7; CDR3 DNA: TGTGCCAGCAGTTACGGGCAGGGGGTCTACGAGCAGTACTTC; CDR3 protein: CASSYGQGVYEQYF
V gene: TRBV7-6; D gene: NA; J gene: TRBJ1-6; CDR3 DNA: TGTGCCGCCCAACAGGGATTTAATTCACCCCTCCACTTT; CDR3 protein: CAAQQGFNSPLHF
V gene: TRBV28; D gene: NA; J gene: TRBJ1-2; CDR3 DNA: TGTGCCAGCAGTTTAAGTAGGGGATCCTATGGCTACACCTTC; CDR3 protein: CASSLSRGSYGYTF
V gene: TRBV18; D gene: TRBD1; J gene: TRBJ2-7; CDR3 DNA: TGTGCCAGCTCACCACCAAGGACAGGGGCAAGGAACGAGCAGTACTTC; CDR3 protein: CASSPPRTGARNEQYF
V gene: TRBV7-9; D gene: TRBD2; J gene: TRBJ2-1; CDR3 DNA: TGTGCCAGCAGCTTAGGAAGCGGGGGACACAATGAGCAGTTCTTC; CDR3 protein: CASSLGSGGHNEQFF
V gene: TRBV18; D gene: TRBD1; J gene: TRBJ1-1; CDR3 DNA: TGTGCCAGCTCAGCCGGGACAGGGGGCCTGGCTGAAGCTTTCTTT; CDR3 protein: CASSAGTGGLAEAFF
V gene: TRBV5-1; D gene: NA; J gene: TRBJ1-4; CDR3 DNA: TGCGCCAGCAGTGGGGACACAGCAACTAATGAAAAACTGTTTTTT; CDR3 protein: CASSGDTATNEKLFF
V gene: TRBV11-2; D gene: NA; J gene: TRBJ2-1; CDR3 DNA: TGTGCCAGCAGCTTAGTATCCCCACTTAGGGGGGGCCGGAATGAGCAGTTCTTC; CDR3 protein: CASSLVSPLRGGRNEQFF
V gene: TRBV10-1; D gene: NA; J gene: TRBJ2-7; CDR3 DNA: TGCGCCAGCAGTGACGGCAGGTACCCCTACGAGCAGTACTTC; CDR3 protein: CASSDGRYPYEQYF
V gene: TRBV9; D gene: NA; J gene: TRBJ2-5; CDR3 DNA: TGTGCCAGCAGCGTAGGGGTTATGGCGGGATTTCAAGAGACCCAGTACTTC; CDR3 protein: CASSVGVMAGFQETQYF
V gene: TRBV6-1; D gene: NA; J gene: TRBJ1-1; CDR3 DNA: TGTGCCAGCCACAGACAGCCGAACACTGAAGCTTTCTTT; CDR3 protein: CASHRQPNTEAFF
V gene: TRBV19; D gene: TRBD1; J gene: TRBJ2-5; CDR3 DNA: TGTGCCAGTAGCTGGACAGGAGTGGTAGTAGCCCAAGAGACCCAGTACTTC; CDR3 protein: CASSWTGVVVAQETQYF
V gene: TRBV6-5; D gene: NA; J gene: TRBJ1-1; CDR3 DNA: TGTGCCAGCAGCAACGATGGGCTTGAAGCTTTCTTT; CDR3 protein: CASSNDGLEAFF
V gene: TRBV5-1; D gene: TRBD2; J gene: TRBJ2-1; CDR3 DNA: TGCGCCAGCAGCTCGACGCGGGGGGCCACCTTCAATGAGCAGTTCTTC; CDR3 protein: CASSSTRGATFNEQFF
V gene: TRBV6-1; D gene: TRBD1; J gene: TRBJ2-7; CDR3 DNA: TGTGCCAGCACCACCGGACAGGGCTACGAGCAGTACTTC; CDR3 protein: CASTTGQGYEQYF
V gene: TRBV11-3; D gene: TRBD1; J gene: TRBJ2-2; CDR3 DNA: TGTGCCAGCAGCTTCGACAGGGAAACCGGGGAGCTGTTTTTT; CDR3 protein: CASSFDRETGELFF
V gene: TRBV6-6; D gene: TRBD2; J gene: TRBJ2-3; CDR3 DNA: TGTGCCAGCAGCCTACTAGCGGGGTCCCCAGATACGCAGTATTTT; CDR3 protein: CASSLLAGSPDTQYF
V gene: TRBV9; D gene: NA; J gene: TRBJ1-2; CDR3 DNA: TGTGCCAGCAGCCCTACCCCCCTGCCCAACTATGGCTACACCTTC; CDR3 protein: CASSPTPLPNYGYTF
V gene: TRBV2; D gene: NA; J gene: TRBJ1-2; CDR3 DNA: TGTGCCAGCGGAGCCCTCCCTGGTCTCAACTATGGCTACACCTTC; CDR3 protein: CASGALPGLNYGYTF
V gene: TRBV18; D gene: TRBD1; J gene: TRBJ1-1; CDR3 DNA: TGTGCCAGCTCACCTCGAAGGACAGGGGGGGGTGAAGGCACTGAAGCTTTCTTT; CDR3 protein: CASSPRRTGGGEGTEAFF